The 25 T cell receptor beta chains in this list originate from one sample, sequenced in a study of cytomegalovirus exposure and HLA in healthy donors. PCR primers comprised 60 Vbeta and 13 Jbeta primers. Measured with immunoSEQ multiplex PCR; TCRdb has only the in-frame clones, and not every one. The table records approximately 280,000 clones, 70% to 90% of them present only once. The source material was PBMCs. The source is a man aged 35-49 years in good health and CMV-seropositive.

The rearrangement joins TRBV27 to TRBJ2-1; 11 bases map to TRBD2. CDR3 length: 18 amino acids. CDR1 and CDR2 from the germline V gene are MNHEY and SMNVEV (reference sequence). The junction had 15 bases not matched to a gene; V was cut back by 5 bases and J by 6 bases. This chain's CDR3 is CASSPSATSGSLGNEQFF. The CDR3 nucleotides are TGTGCCAGCAGTCCCTCAGCAACTAGCGGGAGTCTCGGCAATGAGCAGTTCTTC.

This rearrangement joins TRBV28 to TRBJ2-5; D unclear. V was clipped by 5 bases and J by 0 bases, with 10 bases between them. The CDR3 has 14 residues. The germline V gene has CDR1 MDHEN and CDR2 SYDVKM. CDR3 in DNA: TGTGCCAGCAGTCCAATAGACTACCAAGAGACCCAGTACTTC. Encoded protein: CASSPIDYQETQYF.

The genes are TRBV28 and TRBJ2-7; D perhaps matches TRBD1 (5 bases). Germline loops: CDR1 MDHEN, CDR2 SYDVKM. The CDR3 sequence is 16 residues long. Trimming shortened V by 1 base and J by 1 base, and 14 bases separated the two germline ends. CDR3 sequence: CASSLYTGPRSYEQYF. The CDR3 DNA reads TGTGCCAGCAGTTTATACACAGGTCCTAGGTCCTACGAGCAGTACTTC.

This clone was seen just once. This chain uses TRBV5-5 with TRBJ1-5; the D is unclear. The CDR3 extends over 18 amino acids. Germline assignment: CDR1 SGHKS and CDR2 YYEKEE (reference sequence). Trimming pared 5 bases from V and 0 bases from J, leaving 21 bases between. The CDR3 reads CASSPTPAEGYSNQPQHF. CDR3 coding DNA: TGTGCCAGCAGTCCTACTCCGGCAGAGGGTTATAGCAATCAGCCCCAGCATTTT. Using reference TRBV5-5 and TRBJ1-5 for the parts outside the CDR3, the full variable domain is DAGVTQSPTHLIKTRGQQVTLRCSPISGHKSVSWYQQVLGQGPQFIFQYYEKEERGRGNFPDRFSARQFPNYSSELNVNALLLGDSALYLCASSPTPAEGYSNQPQHFGDGTRLSIL.

This clone was detected only once. The chain has TRBV19 and TRBJ1-4, with 7 bases lining up with TRBD1. J was trimmed by 0 bases and V by 5 bases; bases with no gene match: 9. Germline assignment: CDR1 LNHDA and CDR2 SQIVND (reference sequence). The CDR3 covers 17 residues. In DNA form, the CDR3 reads TGTGCCAGTAGTTCGCCGACAGGGCTGCCAACTAATGAAAAACTGTTTTTT. This translates into CASSSPTGLPTNEKLFF. Full variable domain (outside the CDR3, taken from reference TRBV19 and TRBJ1-4): DGGITQSPKYLFRKEGQNVTLSCEQNLNHDAMYWYRQDPGQGLRLIYYSQIVNDFQKGDIAEGYSVSREKKESFPLTVTSAQKNPTAFYLCASSSPTGLPTNEKLFFGSGTQLSVL.

This chain uses TRBV29-1 with TRBJ2-7; the match to TRBD2 covers 11 bases. CDR3 size: 13 residues. V shed 6 bases, J shed 4 bases, and the junction held 5 bases outside the gene matches. Per germline, CDR1 SQVTM and CDR2 ANQGSEA. The CDR3 DNA sequence: TGCAGCGTAGGGACTAGCGGCAGGTACGAGCAGTACTTC. This sequence encodes CSVGTSGRYEQYF.

With respect to this clone: The same CDR3 is also encoded by other DNA sequences in this sample. The chain combines TRBV5-1 with TRBJ2-5; 8 bases line up with TRBD1. CDR1 is SGHRS and CDR2 is YFSETQ in the germline V gene. V was clipped by 0 bases and J by 2 bases; unmatched bases: 6. The CDR3 consists of 16 residues. The CDR3 region has the DNA TGCGCCAGCAGCTTGGGGGGTACAGGGGGACAAGAGACCCAGTACTTC. Its protein is CASSLGGTGGQETQYF.

This chain connects TRBV29-1 to TRBJ2-1; D is uncertain. In germline, CDR1 is SQVTM, CDR2 ANQGSEA. Trimming pared 4 bases from V and 2 bases from J, leaving 9 bases between. The CDR3 extends over 13 amino acids. CDR3 in DNA: TGCAGCGTTGGCGTAACGACCTACAATGAGCAGTTCTTC. Translated: CSVGVTTYNEQFF.

The V gene is TRBV14, the J gene TRBJ1-4, with TRBD1 matching 9 bases. With 5 bases clipped from V and 8 bases from J, the junction kept 12 bases outside the gene matches. The germline gives CDR1 SGHDN, CDR2 FVKESK. The CDR3 is made up of 16 amino acids. The CDR3 is CASSNYRGPGVEKLFF. Written as DNA, the CDR3 is TGTGCCAGCAGCAATTACAGGGGGCCGGGTGTCGAAAAACTGTTTTTT.

This chain links TRBV2 with TRBJ1-1; TRBD1 might be the D (6 bases). Trimming took off 3 bases at V and 6 bases at J, with 14 bases between the two ends. CDR1 SNHLY and CDR2 FYNNEI come from the germline V gene. CDR3 length equals 14 residues. CDR3 amino acids: CASSDVGGRAEAFF. CDR3 DNA: TGTGCCAGCAGTGACGTTGGGGGCAGGGCTGAAGCTTTCTTT.

V is TRBV5-1 and J is TRBJ1-1, with D unclear. V lost 3 bases to trimming and J lost 5 bases, with 8 bases between them. CDR1 SGHRS and CDR2 YFSETQ come from the germline V gene. CDR3 size: 12 residues. The CDR3 DNA is TGCGCCAGCAGCTCGGGGTATACTGAAGCTTTCTTT. Encoded protein: CASSSGYTEAFF.

This clone was counted once. The chain is built from TRBV12-2 and TRBJ2-1; the D call in the table, TRBD2, was not verified against the DNA. TRBV12-2 is marked as a pseudogene. The CDR3 is 15 residues long. CDR3 amino acids: CASRFRGVIYNEQFF. CDR3 DNA sequence: TGTGCAAGTCGCTTCCGGGGAGTCATTTACAATGAGCAGTTCTTC.

This rearrangement joins TRBV2 to TRBJ1-5; perhaps TRBD1 as D (6 bases). V dropped 2 bases and J dropped 2 bases, with 10 bases sitting between them. The CDR3 length is 15 residues. Per germline, CDR1 SNHLY and CDR2 FYNNEI. The CDR3 DNA reads TGTGCCAGCAGTGAACAGGGGAAGGGCAATCAGCCCCAGCATTTT. This translates into CASSEQGKGNQPQHF.

The chain recombines TRBV6-5 with TRBJ1-1, with a tentative D call TRBD1 (6 bases). The CDR3 is 14 residues long. CDR1 is MNHEY and CDR2 is SVGAGI in the germline V gene. The V and J ends lost 2 bases and 0 bases respectively, with 7 bases between them. CDR3 nucleotides: TGTGCCAGCAGTTACGGACAGCTGAACACTGAAGCTTTCTTT. It yields the protein CASSYGQLNTEAFF.

The rearrangement links TRBV6-6 to TRBJ2-1, with TRBD2 matching 13 bases. The CDR3 totals 16 residues. Germline V lookup: CDR1 MNHNY, CDR2 SVGAGI (reference sequence). The junction had 9 bases not matched to a gene; V was cut back by 7 bases and J by 6 bases. In DNA, the CDR3 is TGTGCCAGCACCCCGGGACTAGCGGGACCCCTCAATGAGCAGTTCTTC. Its protein is CASTPGLAGPLNEQFF.

CDR3 region: CASSLVGRTFREDNEQYF. CDR3 DNA: TGTGCCAGCAGCTTAGTCGGCAGGACCTTTCGGGAGGATAACGAGCAGTACTTC. The chain recombines TRBV7-9 with TRBJ2-7, with 7 positions matching TRBD2. The CDR3 covers 18 residues. Germline CDR1 is SEHNR and CDR2 is FQNEAQ (reference sequence). The ends lost 1 base at V and 5 bases at J; junction bases unmatched: 17. Using reference TRBV7-9 and TRBJ2-7 for the parts outside the CDR3, the full variable domain is DTGVSQNPRHKITKRGQNVTFRCDPISEHNRLYWYRQTLGQGPEFLTYFQNEAQLEKSRLLSDRFSAERPKGSFSTLEIQRTEQGDSAMYLCASSLVGRTFREDNEQYFGPGTRLTVT.

The chain joins TRBV18 to TRBJ1-2; D unclear. Germline values: CDR1 KGHSH, CDR2 LQKENI. This CDR3 has 12 residues. Trimming pared 4 bases from V and 8 bases from J, leaving 11 bases between. The CDR3 reads CASSRPQSGYTF. The CDR3 DNA sequence: TGTGCCAGCTCACGGCCACAATCGGGCTACACCTTC.

The rearrangement uses TRBV7-9 and TRBJ2-7, with D uncertain. The V and J ends lost 3 bases and 3 bases respectively, with 9 bases between them. Looked up from germline, CDR1 is SEHNR and CDR2 is FQNEAQ (reference sequence). The CDR3 contains 13 residues. The CDR3 is CASSFAQYYEQYF. CDR3 nucleotide sequence: TGTGCCAGCAGCTTCGCACAGTACTACGAGCAGTACTTC. The full variable domain, its missing parts supplied by reference TRBV7-9 and TRBJ2-7, is DTGVSQNPRHKITKRGQNVTFRCDPISEHNRLYWYRQTLGQGPEFLTYFQNEAQLEKSRLLSDRFSAERPKGSFSTLEIQRTEQGDSAMYLCASSFAQYYEQYFGPGTRLTVT.

The chain carries TRBV7-2 and TRBJ1-2; 8 bases match TRBD1. CDR3 size: 17 residues. The junction had 18 bases not matched to a gene; V was cut back by 5 bases and J by 7 bases. CDR1 and CDR2 from the germline V gene are SGHTA and FQGNSA. CDR3 residues: CASSTLPSGGAASGYTF. CDR3 sequence (DNA): TGTGCCAGCAGCACACTACCATCAGGGGGCGCTGCTAGTGGCTACACCTTC.

This chain connects TRBV27 to TRBJ2-7; 10 bases fit TRBD1. In germline, CDR1 is MNHEY, CDR2 SMNVEV (reference sequence). V lost 6 bases and J lost 0; bases outside the gene matches: 11. This CDR3 is built from 17 residues. The CDR3 coding sequence is TGTGCCAGCAGCAGAAACCACGGGACAGGGGACTCCTACGAGCAGTACTTC. Amino acid sequence: CASSRNHGTGDSYEQYF.

This sequence joins TRBV7-3 and TRBJ1-1; a possible D gene is TRBD1 (5 bases). V was pared by 5 bases and J by 4 bases, with 20 bases between. Germline V CDR1 and CDR2: SGHTA, FQGTGA. CDR3 length: 16 residues. The CDR3 DNA reads as TGTGCCAGCAGCCCCTATCGTGAAGGGGCCCCCACTGAAGCTTTCTTT. The encoded protein is CASSPYREGAPTEAFF.

The V and J genes are TRBV19 and TRBJ2-1; D is possibly TRBD2 (6 bases). Germline CDR1 is LNHDA and CDR2 is SQIVND (reference sequence). This CDR3 is 15 amino acids long. Trimming left V 3 bases short and J 0 bases short, with 9 bases between. This CDR3 is CASSIGRGSYNEQFF. The CDR3 DNA reads as TGTGCCAGTAGTATCGGGCGGGGCTCCTACAATGAGCAGTTCTTC.

The V gene is TRBV28, the J gene TRBJ2-5; TRBD2 matches at 13 bases. Germline CDR1 reads MDHEN; CDR2 reads SYDVKM. This CDR3 has 18 residues. J lost 1 base, V lost 7 bases, and 12 bases had no gene match. Here the CDR3 DNA reads TGTGCCAGCATAATAGTTGCCGGGACTAGCGGGGCCCAAGAGACCCAGTACTTC. Translation gives CASIIVAGTSGAQETQYF.

As DNA, the CDR3 is TGTGCCAGCACCGCGACTAGCGGGACGAACACCGGGGAGCTGTTTTTT. Its translation: CASTATSGTNTGELFF. The genes are TRBV7-9 and TRBJ2-2; TRBD2 aligns across 11 bases. The germline V gene has CDR1 SEHNR and CDR2 FQNEAQ (reference sequence). This CDR3 spans 16 amino acids. J gave up 0 bases and V 7 bases, and 4 bases lay outside the gene matches.

The chain uses TRBV29-1 and TRBJ2-7; 13 bases match TRBD2. The CDR3 contains 15 residues. CDR1 is SQVTM and CDR2 is ANQGSEA in the germline V gene. The junction had 11 bases not matched to a gene; V was cut back by 7 bases and J by 5 bases. CDR3 sequence (DNA): TGCAGCGCTTCCGGACTAGCGGGAGTCGGCAACGAGCAGTACTTC. Translation: CSASGLAGVGNEQYF.